Listed here are 8 T cell receptor beta chains from one sample, sequenced in a study of T-cell memory formation after mild COVID-19 listed by TCRdb under 2021. Libraries came from 5' RACE. Sequencing took place on an Illumina NovaSeq 6000. TCRdb cleaned the public reads at Q25 with fastp, built clones with MiXCR and kept in-frame beta chains. Rows with a matching CDR3 protein are joined into one entry that keeps the most common DNA and genes. In all, the sample holds approximately 400,000 distinct CDR3 sequences, and more than 15% of those were seen once. The ten top clones hold 20% to 25% of the sample. The sample comprised PBMCs or a T cell subset sorted from them (not recorded which). The receptor source for this set is a man younger than 35 who had mild COVID-19 (a few samples of this study predate the infection). The sample titles of this study are shuffled in the database, so cell type and time point are left out; the donor was told from shared clones.

The rearrangement links TRBV2 to TRBJ1-1, with 7 bases matching TRBD1. Trimming took 6 bases from V and 5 from J; bases not matched to a gene: 9. This CDR3 region has 14 residues. The germline CDR1 and CDR2 sequences are SNHLY and FYNNEI. CDR3 in amino acids: CASSRQGGGTEAFF. CDR3 bases: TGTGCCAGCAGCCGACAGGGAGGGGGAACTGAAGCTTTCTTT.

This clonotype was counted a few times. The rearrangement joins TRBV20-1 to TRBJ2-7; D gene unclear. Germline loops: CDR1 DFQATT, CDR2 SNEGSKA (reference sequence). Trimming took off 7 bases at V and 3 bases at J, with 13 bases between the two ends. The CDR3 has 12 residues. The CDR3 region has the DNA TGCAGTGTTGCCCTCGCGGACTACGAGCAGTACTTC. Amino acids: CSVALADYEQYF.

The DNA of the CDR3 is TGTGCCAGCAGCTTAGCGGGACAGGGGGCCGGTGAGCAGTTCTTC. This codes for CASSLAGQGAGEQFF. J is TRBJ2-1 and V is TRBV7-2; 12 bases map to TRBD1. The V gene's germline CDR1 is SGHTA and CDR2 FQGNSA. The CDR3 loop spans 15 amino acids. Trimming took 0 bases from V and 9 from J; bases not matched to a gene: 3.

This clonotype came up many times. The V gene is TRBV12-3 or TRBV12-4, the J gene TRBJ2-1; D ambiguous. V lost 5 bases, J lost 15 bases, and 17 bases lay in between. There are 12 residues in the CDR3. CDR3 coding DNA: TGTGCCAGCAGTACATGGACCACTTCGGTGTTCTTC. The encoded protein is CASSTWTTSVFF.

The CDR3 reads CASRGGEETQYF. DNA for the CDR3: TGTGCCAGCAGGGGAGGGGAAGAGACCCAGTACTTC. V and J are TRBV2 and TRBJ2-5; 7 bases are a match to TRBD2. This CDR3 region has 12 residues. V lost 6 bases and J lost 3; bases outside the gene matches: 1. CDR1 SNHLY and CDR2 FYNNEI come from the germline V gene.

The chain is built from TRBV28 and TRBJ1-5; D is ambiguous. Trimming took 8 bases from V and 7 from J, leaving 15 bases between them. Germline CDR1 and CDR2: MDHEN and SYDVKM. The CDR3 covers 13 residues. The CDR3 nucleotides read TGTGCCAGCGTATTAGGCCTTTCACAGCCCCAGCATTTT. It codes for CASVLGLSQPQHF.

The chain uses TRBV7-8 and TRBJ2-2; tentative D call: TRBD2 (7 bases). The CDR3 runs to 17 residues. V dropped 5 bases and J dropped 2 bases, with 18 bases sitting between them. Germline CDR1 and CDR2: SGHVS and FQNEAQ. The CDR3 coding sequence is TGTGCCAGCAGCCCGAGCGGGACAACCCGCAACACCGGGGAGCTGTTTTTT. Its translation is CASSPSGTTRNTGELFF.

This clonotype has only a few counts. The rearrangement links TRBV5-1 to TRBJ2-2; D gene unclear. V lost 4 bases, J lost 6 bases, and 10 bases lay in between. CDR3 length: 13 amino acids. From germline, CDR1 is SGHRS and CDR2 YFSETQ. CDR3 region: CASSRGVPGELFF. The DNA for the CDR3 is TGCGCCAGCAGCCGAGGTGTCCCCGGGGAGCTGTTTTTT. Full variable domain (rest looked up from reference TRBV5-1 and TRBJ2-2): KAGVTQTPRYLIKTRGQQVTLSCSPISGHRSVSWYQQTPGQGLQFLFEYFSETQRNKGNFPGRFSGRQFSNSRSEMNVSTLELGDSALYLCASSRGVPGELFFGEGSRLTVL.